The next 26 T cell receptor beta chains were all read from a single sample in a study of cytomegalovirus exposure and HLA in healthy donors (dated by TCRdb to about 2017). The protocol used for the library was the immunoSEQ multiplex PCR assay. For the multiplex PCR, a mixture combining 60 forward primers for TCR Vbeta segments and 13 reverse primers for TCR Jbeta segments was used. TCRdb stores this immuneACCESS table with in-frame sequences only. Part of the clones is absent; in the studies checked, under half of the shortfall reflects unresolved V genes, and no reason is known for the rest. This sample is represented by a few hundred thousand clones; about four fifths of them were singletons. The ten top clones hold 1.5% to 2.5% of the sample. Input material: PBMCs. The receptors originated from a middle-aged woman in good health and CMV-seropositive.

The J gene is TRBJ1-2, the V gene TRBV28; TRBD1 aligns across 9 bases. The junction had 11 bases not matched to a gene; V was cut back by 8 bases and J by 7 bases. This CDR3 has 14 amino acids. Germline CDR1 MDHEN, CDR2 SYDVKM. CDR3 protein: CASFSNTGGAGYTF. The CDR3 DNA follows: TGTGCCAGCTTTTCAAACACAGGGGGCGCTGGCTACACCTTC.

This clone was counted between two and nine times. J is TRBJ2-3 and V is TRBV10-3; D perhaps matches TRBD2 (6 bases). Trimming removed 0 bases at V and 4 bases at J, with 8 bases between. The CDR3 loop spans 14 amino acids. Germline CDR1 reads ENHRY; CDR2 reads SYGVKD. Here the CDR3 reads CAISESLASDTQYF. Here the CDR3 DNA reads TGTGCCATCAGTGAGTCGCTAGCGTCAGATACGCAGTATTTT.

The chain uses TRBV7-2 and TRBJ1-6, with 8 bases aligning to TRBD1. This CDR3 region has 16 residues. CDR1 and CDR2 (germline): SGHTA, FQGNSA. V dropped 3 bases and J dropped 9; count of bases not matched to a gene: 10. The CDR3 DNA is TGTGCCAGCAGCTTCGCCCAGGGGGCGCGTAGTTCACCCCTCCACTTT. Translating gives CASSFAQGARSSPLHF.

This rearrangement joins TRBV30 to TRBJ2-5; 7 bases are a match to TRBD2. The DNA end is a closer match to TRBJ2-7, so the J assignment may be wrong. Germline V gene lookup returns CDR1 GTSNPN and CDR2 SVGIG (reference sequence). The CDR3 is 15 amino acids. In nucleotides, the CDR3 is TGTGCCTGGAGTCTAGGGCTAGCGGCCTCCTACGAGCAGTACTTC. Amino acids: CAWSLGLAASYEQYF.

CDR3 DNA sequence: TGCGCCAGCAGCTTGGTTCCGGGGGAGCTAAATGAGCAGTTCTTC. This encodes CASSLVPGELNEQFF. The V call is TRBV5-1, the J call TRBJ2-1, with D tentatively TRBD2 (6 bases). Germline loops: CDR1 SGHRS, CDR2 YFSETQ. The CDR3 spans 15 residues. V lost 0 bases to trimming and J lost 7 bases, with 14 bases between them.

The gene calls are TRBV27 and TRBJ1-6, with TRBD1 as a possible D gene (5 bases). Germline CDR1 reads MNHEY; CDR2 reads SMNVEV (reference sequence). CDR3 length: 15 amino acids. The germline V and J ends were trimmed by 5 bases and 7 bases, with 15 bases remaining between them. This CDR3 is CASSPRRVENSPLHF. The CDR3 DNA follows: TGTGCCAGCAGTCCTCGCAGGGTTGAGAATTCACCCCTCCACTTT.

The J gene is TRBJ2-1, the V gene TRBV11-1; tentative D call: TRBD2 (5 bases). CDR1 and CDR2 from the germline V gene are SGHAT and FQDESV (reference sequence). The CDR3 consists of 14 residues. The germline V and J ends were trimmed by 5 bases and 3 bases, with 11 bases remaining between them. This chain's CDR3 is CASSETSLYNEQFF. CDR3 bases: TGTGCCAGCAGCGAAACTAGTCTCTACAATGAGCAGTTCTTC.

The chain couples TRBV10-3 to TRBJ1-4; no firm D call. This CDR3 region has 13 residues. V was shortened by 3 bases and J by 5 bases, with 7 bases between the two germline ends. In germline, CDR1 is ENHRY, CDR2 SYGVKD. CDR3 sequence: CAISDWANEKLFF. The CDR3 region has the DNA TGTGCCATCAGTGACTGGGCAAATGAAAAACTGTTTTTT.

The rearrangement joins TRBV11-3 to TRBJ2-1, with 11 bases that match TRBD2. Germline V gene lookup returns CDR1 SGHNT and CDR2 YENEEA. After removal of 4 bases from V and 2 bases from J, the junction contained 4 bases not matched to a gene. The CDR3 length is 16 residues. As DNA, the CDR3 is TGTGCCAGCAGCTCTAGACTAGCGGGACCCTACAATGAGCAGTTCTTC. Protein: CASSSRLAGPYNEQFF.

J is TRBJ2-1 and V is TRBV5-1; 7 bases agree with TRBD2. The CDR3 runs 15 residues. Germline assignment: CDR1 SGHRS and CDR2 YFSETQ. J was trimmed by 7 bases and V by 0 bases; bases with no gene match: 7. In nucleotides, the CDR3 is TGCGCCAGCAGCTTGGATGGGGGAGGGAGAAATGAGCAGTTCTTC. It specifies CASSLDGGGRNEQFF.

This clone occurred once. The V gene is TRBV2, the J gene TRBJ2-1, with 12 bases lining up with TRBD2. CDR1 and CDR2 from the germline V gene are SNHLY and FYNNEI. There are 17 residues in the CDR3. V shed 4 bases and J 9 bases; nucleotides not matched to a gene: 13. The DNA for the CDR3 is TGTGCCAGCAGTGTTGCTACGCTAGCGGGAGGGCACGGTGAGCAGTTCTTC. This codes for CASSVATLAGGHGEQFF.

In its sample, this clone was seen a few times. The rearrangement joins TRBV6-5 to TRBJ2-6; TRBD2 might be the D (5 bases). The germline V gene encodes CDR1 MNHEY and CDR2 SVGAGI. This CDR3 comprises 16 residues. Trimming cost V 2 bases and J 2 bases, with 10 bases left between them. CDR3 DNA sequence: TGTGCCAGCAGTTACACGGGGTCAGCTGGGGCCAACGTCCTGACTTTC. It is translated as CASSYTGSAGANVLTF.

This clone was seen a few times. The J gene is TRBJ1-5, the V gene TRBV5-1; maybe TRBD1 (5 bases). The V and J ends lost 7 bases and 7 bases respectively, with 21 bases between them. The CDR3 runs to 15 residues. Germline CDR1 SGHRS, CDR2 YFSETQ. The CDR3 loop reads CASSLAGERRQPQHF. DNA for the CDR3: TGCGCCAGCTCCCTGGCGGGGGAGCGTAGGCAGCCCCAGCATTTT.

The rearrangement joins TRBV30 to TRBJ2-7, with 14 positions matching TRBD2. The CDR3 covers 14 residues. Germline CDR1 and CDR2: GTSNPN and SVGIG (reference sequence). After removal of 3 bases from V and 6 bases from J, the junction contained 4 bases not matched to a gene. The CDR3 sequence: CAWRGLAGVGEQYF. The CDR3 DNA sequence: TGTGCCTGGAGGGGACTAGCGGGAGTAGGCGAGCAGTACTTC.

The chain links TRBV7-4 to TRBJ2-1, with 8 bases matching TRBD1. The CDR3 totals 15 residues. Germline V gene lookup returns CDR1 SGHVT and CDR2 SQSDAQ. The trim removed 6 bases at V and 8 bases at J, leaving 12 bases unmatched. The CDR3 nucleotides read TGTGCCAGCAGTCTAGGATGGGACAGGCGGGATGAGCAGTTCTTC. Its protein is CASSLGWDRRDEQFF.

The V and J genes are TRBV6-6 and TRBJ1-2; 9 bases align to TRBD1. CDR3 length: 14 amino acids. V shed 5 bases and J 5 bases; nucleotides not matched to a gene: 6. The germline V gene encodes CDR1 MNHNY and CDR2 SVGAGI (reference sequence). The DNA for the CDR3 is TGTGCCAGCAGTACCGAGACAGGGGGTTATGGCTACACCTTC. As protein: CASSTETGGYGYTF.

The rearrangement uses TRBV9 and TRBJ2-7; TRBD1 matches at 8 bases. Trimming at V came to 3 bases and at J to 4 bases, leaving 6 bases not matched to a gene. Germline V CDR1 and CDR2: SGDLS, YYNGEE. The length of the CDR3 is 14 residues. The CDR3 DNA is TGTGCCAGCAGCGCAGGGGGCGAATCATACGAGCAGTACTTC. As protein: CASSAGGESYEQYF.

The chain couples TRBV7-2 to TRBJ1-2; 7 bases line up with TRBD1. V shed 1 base and J 3 bases; nucleotides not matched to a gene: 8. In germline, CDR1 is SGHTA, CDR2 FQGNSA. This CDR3 has 16 amino acids. CDR3 protein: CASSLEGRQGDYGYTF. The CDR3 bases are TGTGCCAGCAGCTTAGAGGGCCGACAGGGAGACTATGGCTACACCTTC.

The sample holds one count of this clone. The chain couples TRBV28 to TRBJ1-6, with 7 bases aligning to TRBD1. The V and J ends lost 6 bases and 6 bases, in that order; junction bases with no gene match: 5. From germline, CDR1 is MDHEN and CDR2 SYDVKM. The length of the CDR3 is 14 residues. The CDR3: CASRRQGINSPLHF. DNA for the CDR3: TGTGCCAGCAGACGACAGGGAATTAATTCACCCCTCCACTTT.

The chain employs TRBV9 and TRBJ1-2; TRBD1 matches at 9 bases. The germline gives CDR1 SGDLS, CDR2 YYNGEE. CDR3 size: 18 residues. V dropped 0 bases and J dropped 2; count of bases not matched to a gene: 11. The CDR3, as DNA: TGTGCCAGCAGCGTAGCCTTGATCCGGACAGGGGAAAACTATGGCTACACCTTC. Translation: CASSVALIRTGENYGYTF.

DNA for the CDR3: TGTGCCAGCTGGGTAGGGGGAGGGCAGCCCCAGCATTTT. It specifies CASWVGGGQPQHF. The rearrangement uses TRBV5-6 and TRBJ1-5, with a tentative D call TRBD1 (6 bases). This CDR3 has 13 amino acids. V was pared by 7 bases and J by 7 bases, with 15 bases between. Looked up from germline, CDR1 is SGHDT and CDR2 is YYEEEE.

The V call is TRBV7-2, the J call TRBJ2-3; tentatively, D is TRBD2 (5 bases). Trimming pared 1 base from V and 1 base from J, leaving 6 bases between. The CDR3 covers 14 residues. Germline V gene lookup returns CDR1 SGHTA and CDR2 FQGNSA. The chain's CDR3 is CASSLDGGTDTQYF. As DNA, the CDR3 is TGTGCCAGCAGCTTAGACGGGGGCACAGATACGCAGTATTTT. The full variable domain, in which reference TRBV7-2 and TRBJ2-3 provide the parts outside the CDR3, is GAGVSQSPSNKVTEKGKDVELRCDPISGHTALYWYRQSLGQGLEFLIYFQGNSAPDKSGLPSDRFSAERTGGSVSTLTIQRTQQEDSAVYLCASSLDGGTDTQYFGPGTRLTVL.

The chain links TRBV10-3 to TRBJ1-1, with D possibly matching TRBD1 (6 bases). The CDR3 runs 17 residues. Germline CDR1 and CDR2: ENHRY and SYGVKD. V gave up 6 bases and J gave up 1 base, with 21 bases separating them. The CDR3 loop reads CAISLRQVRSGNTEAFF. The CDR3 DNA follows: TGTGCCATCAGCCTGAGACAGGTTCGAAGCGGGAACACTGAAGCTTTCTTT.

The chain's CDR3 is CASSLGGTSGTQYF. CDR3 nucleotides: TGTGCCAGCAGCTTAGGGGGGACTAGCGGGACGCAGTATTTT. The chain recombines TRBV7-2 with TRBJ2-3; 12 bases are shared with TRBD2. The V and J ends lost 1 base and 9 bases, in that order; junction bases with no gene match: 2. Germline V CDR1 and CDR2: SGHTA, FQGNSA. The CDR3 is 14 amino acids.

This chain uses TRBV30 with TRBJ2-3; perhaps TRBD2 as D (6 bases). Trimming stripped 1 base from V and 1 base from J, with 15 bases between. This CDR3 contains 16 residues. Germline-derived CDR1 and CDR2 are GTSNPN and SVGIG (reference sequence). The CDR3 region has the DNA TGTGCCTGGAGTGAGCGACTAGGTAGGGGCACAGATACGCAGTATTTT. It specifies CAWSERLGRGTDTQYF.

V gene TRBV7-8 combines with J gene TRBJ1-5; the D gene is possibly TRBD1 (6 bases). The CDR3 consists of 16 residues. Germline CDR1 and CDR2: SGHVS and FQNEAQ. The V end was cut by 1 base, the J end by 7 bases, with 17 bases between. CDR3 residues: CASSLGVGGSGQPQHF. Here the CDR3 DNA reads TGTGCCAGCAGCTTAGGAGTAGGGGGTTCGGGCCAGCCCCAGCATTTT.